This T cell receptor beta chain derives from a study of T cell repertoires in cytomegalovirus infection. As for the study in general: HLA-B-restricted CMV epitopes that are well studied were used alongside recently identified HLA-C-restricted ones. Study-wide points: HLA-C-restricted CMV-specific TCR beta clonotypes prevailed in the ex vivo response.

Germline-derived CDR1 and CDR2 are SNHLY and FYNNEI. The V and J ends lost 6 bases and 1 base, in that order; junction bases with no gene match: 0. The CDR3 is 13 amino acids. This clonotype was seen repeatedly, ten times or more. Its antigen is still unknown. From the reads, TCRdb called clonotypes with MiXCR, one entry per CDR3 protein. Here the sample spans hundreds of thousands of distinct CDR3 sequences, 30% to 35% being singletons. V usage is TRBV2 and J usage is TRBJ1-1; the match to TRBD1 covers 9 bases. The TCR comes from a human donor in good health (CMV status not recorded). Some clones in this sample may be carry-over from other donors' samples. The sample consisted of cultured PBMCs, taken from culture after CMV antigen stimulation. CDR3 in DNA: TGTGCCAGCAGGGGACAGGGGAACACTGAAGCTTTCTTT. Its translation: CASRGQGNTEAFF.